This T cell receptor (beta chain) is drawn from a study of T-cell memory formation after mild COVID-19. The CDR3 spans 15 residues. Trimming cost V 2 bases and J 0 bases; bases outside gene matches: 1. The germline CDR1 and CDR2 sequences are MGHDK and SYGVNS. Via MiXCR, TCRdb re-called the 5' RACE reads, giving one row per CDR3 protein. The table shows under 35,000 distinct CDR3 sequences, with around 15% occurring only once. Material: PBMCs or a T cell subset sorted from them (not recorded which). V and J are TRBV25-1 and TRBJ2-1; 7 bases match TRBD2. The sequence was collected from an adult who had mild COVID-19 (a few samples of this study predate the infection). Cell type and time point are not known. Written as DNA, the CDR3 is TGTGCCAGCAGTGAAGGGGGGGGCTCCTACAATGAGCAGTTCTTC. Its translation is CASSEGGGSYNEQFF. The variable domain in full, completed from reference TRBV25-1 and TRBJ2-1, reads EADIYQTPRYLVIGTGKKITLECSQTMGHDKMYWYQQDPGMELHLIHYSYGVNSTEKGDLSSESTVSRIRTEHFPLTLESARPSHTSQYLCASSEGGGSYNEQFFGPGTRLTVL.